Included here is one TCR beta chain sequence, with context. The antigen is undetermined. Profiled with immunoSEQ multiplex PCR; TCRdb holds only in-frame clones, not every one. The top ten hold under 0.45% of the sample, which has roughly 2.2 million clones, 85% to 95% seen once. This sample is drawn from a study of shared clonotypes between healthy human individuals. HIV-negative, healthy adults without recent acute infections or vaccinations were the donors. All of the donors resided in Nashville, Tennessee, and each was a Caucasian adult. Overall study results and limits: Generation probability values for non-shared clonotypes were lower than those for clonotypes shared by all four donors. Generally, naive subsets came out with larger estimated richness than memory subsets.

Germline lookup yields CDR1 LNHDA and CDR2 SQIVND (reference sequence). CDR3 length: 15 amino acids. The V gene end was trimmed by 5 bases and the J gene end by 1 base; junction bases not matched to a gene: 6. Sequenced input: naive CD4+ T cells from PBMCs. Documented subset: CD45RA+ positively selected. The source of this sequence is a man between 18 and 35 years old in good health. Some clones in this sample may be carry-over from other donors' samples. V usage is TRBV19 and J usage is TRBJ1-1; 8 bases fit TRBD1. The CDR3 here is CASSAWTGPNTEAFF. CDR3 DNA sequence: TGTGCCAGTAGTGCCTGGACAGGGCCGAACACTGAAGCTTTCTTT.